Described below is a single T cell receptor (beta chain) sequence and its context. This clonotype was counted once. This receptor's antigen is unknown. The sample holds no much larger clone one base away, and base qualities are not on file. A single read offers scant evidence. This record comes from a study of molecular identifiers for immune sequencing clone quantification (dated by TCRdb to between 2017 and 2018). Concerning the study at large: In a replicate experiment, RNA from roughly 21,000 or 96,000 naive CD8 T cells was split into five aliquots, four of which were sequenced. CD8 T cells were used in a methods study to benchmark molecular-identifier clustering-based TCR repertoire sequencing (MIDCIRS) and TCR RNA copy counting. Study-wide conclusions, independent of this receptor: When barcode sub-clustering was left out, chimeric consensus sequences inflated TCR diversity, with chimeras reaching as high as 47%. Highly expanded clone sizes could be underestimated if identical TCR molecules share a barcode. Spiked-in Jurkat TCR RNA equal to a single cell's worth was reported to be detectable even within one million naive CD8 T cells. The naive libraries included spiked-in Jurkat TCR RNA (around 9 copies' worth), and this Jurkat TCR RNA is not part of the donor repertoire. Modeling indicated about 3 TCR RNA copies recovered per cell, compared with around 10 by digital PCR, which implies a capture efficiency of about 31%. In CMV-specific effector cells, clones with more than 20 RNA copies accounted for over 98% of molecules, whereas in naive cells such clones accounted for under 1%.

Libraries were constructed by PCR. The instrument given in TCRdb is NextSeq 500. Bulk TCR libraries were prepared as previously described, using TCR primers listed in Table S5. The Qiagen AllPrep DNA/RNA kit was used to purify total RNA. Before any analysis, reads coming from multiple sequencing runs of the same library were combined into one pool. The published analysis was carried out like this. Reads were retained only if their TCR constant sequence matched exactly, and those retained reads were trimmed to 150 nt and grouped according to their 12-nt molecular barcodes. Within each barcode group, reads were sub-clustered at a 15% Levenshtein threshold, and quality-weighted consensus sequences were built per RNA molecule. Non-functional sequences were excluded, and lower-count sequences lying one edit away from another sequence were also excluded. On the basis of fitting two negative binomial distributions, barcode sub-clusters with fewer than 20% of the maximum read count were discarded. TCRdb passed the public sequencing reads through fastp at Q25 and MiXCR, retaining productive beta sequences. Every CDR3 protein is listed once, alongside the most common genes and DNA of its rows. The V and J calls and clone size come from TCRdb's table, not from the authors' own analysis. A total of about 100,000 distinct CDR3 sequences appear in this sample, under 40% of them only once. The ten largest make up roughly 10% of the sample.

The germline ends are 8 bases apart after V is trimmed by 7 bases and J by 4 bases. Spanning cysteine to phenylalanine, the CDR3 consists of 12 amino acids. The retained sequence is limited to the CDR3, 36 bases, with the frame set at the first base. Reading the germline V gene (reference sequence) gives CDR1 SEHNR and CDR2 FQNEAQ. Libraries of naive CD8 T cells were built from anywhere between about 18,000 and 1,000,000 sorted cells, with 10%, 30% or 50% of the purified RNA used. On a BD FACSAria II, naive CD8 T cells were FACS-sorted as CD8+CD4-CCR7+CD45RA+ and collected into RLT Plus buffer. Detection sensitivity was tested by spiking Jurkat RNA equal to roughly ten TCR copies' worth into samples containing 20,000-1,000,000 naive CD8 T cells. CD8 T cells were enriched with RosetteSep CD8+ T Cell Enrichment Cocktail and Ficoll-Paque, followed by ACK red cell lysis.

The rearranged segments are TRBV7-9 and TRBJ2-1, with no reliable assignment of the D segment. Input material: naive CD8+ T cells from blood, with Jurkat cell RNA spiked in. This sample's cell subset or site label indicates: FACS-sorted CD8+CD4-CCR7+CD45RA+ naive T cells. This TCR came from a human donor in good health. Some libraries in this study had Jurkat cell RNA spiked in. CDR3 reads: CASKWLYNEQFF. DNA sequence: TGTGCCAGCAAGTGGTTGTACAATGAGCAGTTCTTC.